This T cell receptor beta chain was retrieved from a study of identical twins. The CDR3 consists of 15 residues. The germline V gene encodes CDR1 GTSNPN and CDR2 SVGIG (reference sequence). V shed 8 bases and J 4 bases; nucleotides not matched to a gene: 10. TCRdb used MiXCR to reprocess the 5' RACE reads, holding one entry per CDR3 protein. The table lists about 890,000 distinct CDR3 sequences, roughly 12% of them singletons. This sample was shared with a second study, whose subject was yellow fever vaccine responses in identical twins.

The TCR originated in a woman aged 18 to 35 in good health. The chain joins TRBV30 to TRBJ2-2, with 10 bases matching TRBD2. Specimen: PBMCs. CDR3 loop: CAHPLAGEGTGELFF. The CDR3 coding sequence is TGTGCCCACCCCCTAGCGGGAGAAGGCACCGGGGAGCTGTTTTTT.